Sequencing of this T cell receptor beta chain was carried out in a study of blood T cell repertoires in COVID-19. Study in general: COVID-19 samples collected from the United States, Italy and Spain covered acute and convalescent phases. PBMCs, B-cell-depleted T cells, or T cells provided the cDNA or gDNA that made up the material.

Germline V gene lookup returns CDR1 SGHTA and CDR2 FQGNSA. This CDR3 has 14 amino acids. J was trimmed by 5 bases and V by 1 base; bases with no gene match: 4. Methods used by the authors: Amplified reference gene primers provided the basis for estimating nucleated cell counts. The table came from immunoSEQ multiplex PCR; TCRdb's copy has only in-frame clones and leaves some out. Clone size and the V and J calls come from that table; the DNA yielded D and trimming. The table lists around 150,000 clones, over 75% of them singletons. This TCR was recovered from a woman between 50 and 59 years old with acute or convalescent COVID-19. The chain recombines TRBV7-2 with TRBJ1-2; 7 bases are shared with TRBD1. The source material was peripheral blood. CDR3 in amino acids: CASSLETGLYGYTF. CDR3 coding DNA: TGTGCCAGCAGCTTAGAGACAGGGCTTTATGGCTACACCTTC.